This T cell receptor beta chain was observed in a study of cytomegalovirus exposure and HLA in healthy donors. General study results and limits: One cluster of highly shared sequence variants probably arose as a sequencing artifact.

The junction had 4 bases not matched to a gene; V was cut back by 3 bases and J by 1 base. The CDR3 totals 15 residues. The germline CDR1 and CDR2 sequences are MNHNS and SASEGT. PCR involved 60 Vbeta and 13 Jbeta primers. The protocol was immunoSEQ multiplex PCR, while the TCRdb copy is restricted to in-frame clones and leaves out a portion. The data contain 100,000 to 150,000 clones, 80% of them singletons. In regard to this clone: Its antigen remains unknown.

The rearrangement links TRBV6-1 to TRBJ1-1; 8 bases are a match to TRBD1. The sequenced material came from PBMCs. The TCR sequence derives from a man aged 30 to 39 in good health and CMV-seropositive. The CDR3 sequence is CASSERDRPNTEAFF. As DNA, the CDR3 is TGTGCCAGCAGTGAGAGGGACAGGCCGAACACTGAAGCTTTCTTT.